This TCR beta chain was documented in a study of identical twins. TCRdb reanalysed the 5' RACE reads using MiXCR and keeps one entry per CDR3 protein. The sample shows about 530,000 distinct CDR3 sequences, roughly 15% of them seen only once. V gave up 4 bases and J gave up 16 bases; unmatched junction bases: 15. The CDR3 totals 14 residues. Germline V lookup: CDR1 SNHLY, CDR2 FYNNEI. This clonotype was seen only a few times. The sample was also reused in another study, on yellow fever vaccine responses in identical twins.

The TCR comes from a woman between 18 and 29 years old in good health. The specimen was CD4+ T cells sorted from blood. This rearrangement joins TRBV2 to TRBJ2-1; the match to TRBD1 covers 8 bases. The CDR3 here is CASSGPGGLGPLFF. Written as DNA, the CDR3 is TGTGCCAGCAGTGGTCCAGGGGGCCTTGGGCCGCTTTTCTTC.